This TCR beta chain was documented in a study of Graves' ophthalmopathy and Graves' hyperthyroidism. Enrollment excluded any patients with other autoimmune diseases, uncontrolled infections, pregnancy or lactation. This clonotype appeared many times. Its antigen is still unknown. TCR beta CDR3 amplification used RNA transcripts. First-round RT-PCR used HTBI primers; second-round multiplex PCR followed. TCRdb passed the multiplex PCR reads through MiXCR, listing each CDR3 protein once. The sample lists about 400,000 distinct CDR3 sequences; about 16% were seen once. The ends lost 3 bases at V and 4 bases at J; junction bases unmatched: 4. Germline-derived CDR1 and CDR2 are SEHNR and FQNEAQ (reference sequence). The CDR3 totals 14 residues. Overall study results and limits: Most thyroid clonotypes expanded beyond 0.001 frequency were also found in blood.

This receptor was obtained from a woman aged 18-35 years with Graves' ophthalmopathy. The sample was peripheral blood. The J gene is TRBJ2-7, the V gene TRBV7-9; 9 positions agree with TRBD2. Here the CDR3 reads CASSFRGGEYEQYF. Here the CDR3 DNA reads TGTGCCAGCAGCTTCCGCGGGGGGGAATACGAGCAGTACTTC.